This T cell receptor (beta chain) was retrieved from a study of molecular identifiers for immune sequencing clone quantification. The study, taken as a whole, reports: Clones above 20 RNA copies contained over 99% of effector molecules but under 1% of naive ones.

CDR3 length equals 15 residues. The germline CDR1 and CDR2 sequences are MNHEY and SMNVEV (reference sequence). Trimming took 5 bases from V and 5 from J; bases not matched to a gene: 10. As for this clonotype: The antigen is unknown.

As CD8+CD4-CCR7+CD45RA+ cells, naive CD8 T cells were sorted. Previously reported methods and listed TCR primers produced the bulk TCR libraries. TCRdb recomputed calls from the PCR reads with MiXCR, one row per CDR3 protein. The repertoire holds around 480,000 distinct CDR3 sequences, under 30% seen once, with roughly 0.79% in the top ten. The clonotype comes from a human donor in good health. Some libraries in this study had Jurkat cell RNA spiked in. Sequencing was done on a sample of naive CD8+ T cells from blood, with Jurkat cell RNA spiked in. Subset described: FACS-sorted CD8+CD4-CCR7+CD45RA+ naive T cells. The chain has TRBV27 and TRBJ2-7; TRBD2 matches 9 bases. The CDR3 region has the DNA TGTGCCAGCAGTAGAACCGGGACTAGCTTTGACGAGCAGTACTTC. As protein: CASSRTGTSFDEQYF.